These T cell receptor beta chains were read from a single sample in a study of T cell responses to AZD1222 COVID-19 vaccine. TCRdb keeps only in-frame clones here, not all; method: immunoSEQ multiplex PCR. The sample consists of tens of thousands of clones, approximately 90% of them appearing once. The material sequenced was peripheral blood, taken on day 0 of AZD1222 vaccination. The receptor source for this set is an adult in good health. Both conserved end residues are part of each CDR3. A D gene is named only where the DNA matches it firmly. Not all rows give a size; the values are once, few, many and, for expanded clones, a class.

cdr3_nt: TGCAGTGCTACGGATAACACTGAAGCTTTCTTT
cdr3_aa: CSATDNTEAFF
v_call: TRBV20-1
clone_size: .
d_call: .
j_call: TRBJ1-1

cdr3_nt: TGTGCCAGTACCGGGGGCCCAGGGTCCTTGAGCAATCAGCCCCAGCATTTT
cdr3_aa: CASTGGPGSLSNQPQHF
v_call: TRBV19
clone_size: .
d_call: .
j_call: TRBJ1-5

cdr3_nt: TGTGCCACCTCGACAGCCCTAGCACCCTACAATGAGCAGTTCTTC
cdr3_aa: CATSTALAPYNEQFF
v_call: TRBV19
clone_size: .
d_call: .
j_call: TRBJ2-1

cdr3_nt: TGTGCCAGCAGTACGACAGGGGAAAATGAAAAACTGTTTTTT
cdr3_aa: CASSTTGENEKLFF
v_call: TRBV6-2/TRBV6-3
clone_size: .
d_call: TRBD1
j_call: TRBJ1-4

cdr3_nt: TGTGCCACCAGTGAACCCCGGGACTACAATGAGCAGTTCTTC
cdr3_aa: CATSEPRDYNEQFF
v_call: TRBV24-1
clone_size: .
d_call: .
j_call: TRBJ2-1

cdr3_nt: TGTGCCAGCAGTGCCTTTGGGGCAGGGGTTTCAGAGACCCAGTACTTC
cdr3_aa: CASSAFGAGVSETQYF
v_call: TRBV28
clone_size: .
d_call: .
j_call: TRBJ2-5

cdr3_nt: TGTGCCAGCAGCTTAGGACGGGCCCCGAGGGATGAAAAACTGTTTTTT
cdr3_aa: CASSLGRAPRDEKLFF
v_call: TRBV7-9
clone_size: once
d_call: .
j_call: TRBJ1-4

cdr3_nt: TGTGCCAGCAGCGACGGACAGGGAAGGGACAATGAGCAGTTCTTC
cdr3_aa: CASSDGQGRDNEQFF
v_call: TRBV7-9
clone_size: .
d_call: TRBD1
j_call: TRBJ2-1

cdr3_nt: TGTGCCAGCAGTTTTGGGGCGGGGGGACGACGCGCCTACGAGCAGTACTTC
cdr3_aa: CASSFGAGGRRAYEQYF
v_call: TRBV28
clone_size: few
d_call: TRBD2
j_call: TRBJ2-7

cdr3_nt: TGCGCCAGCAGCCAAGATCTGGAGGCCTCCTACGAGCAGTACTTC
cdr3_aa: CASSQDLEASYEQYF
v_call: TRBV4-3
clone_size: .
d_call: .
j_call: TRBJ2-7

cdr3_nt: TGTGCCAGCAGCCAAAAGTATGCGGGCCCCAGCACAGATACGCAGTATTTT
cdr3_aa: CASSQKYAGPSTDTQYF
v_call: TRBV4-2
clone_size: .
d_call: .
j_call: TRBJ2-3

cdr3_nt: TGTGCCACCAGTGACCCGACCGGACAGGGGCCCAACACCGGGGAGCTGTTTTTT
cdr3_aa: CATSDPTGQGPNTGELFF
v_call: TRBV24-1
clone_size: .
d_call: TRBD1
j_call: TRBJ2-2

cdr3_nt: TGTGCCAGTACCTCTAACAGGGCCAATCAGCCCCAGCATTTT
cdr3_aa: CASTSNRANQPQHF
v_call: TRBV19
clone_size: .
d_call: .
j_call: TRBJ1-5

cdr3_nt: TGCGCCAGCAGTCAACCCCTCGGAAACTATGGCTACACCTTC
cdr3_aa: CASSQPLGNYGYTF
v_call: TRBV23-1
clone_size: .
d_call: .
j_call: TRBJ1-2

cdr3_nt: TGTGCCAGCAGCCCTGGGACAGGCCGAAACACCATATATTTT
cdr3_aa: CASSPGTGRNTIYF
v_call: TRBV21-1
clone_size: .
d_call: .
j_call: TRBJ1-3

cdr3_nt: TGTGCCAGCAGTTCCACCGGGCTGAGTTCCTACGAGCAGTACTTC
cdr3_aa: CASSSTGLSSYEQYF
v_call: TRBV28
clone_size: few
d_call: .
j_call: TRBJ2-7

cdr3_nt: TGCGCCAGCAGCCAAGTAACCAGTCTGAACACTGAAGCTTTCTTT
cdr3_aa: CASSQVTSLNTEAFF
v_call: TRBV4-3
clone_size: few
d_call: .
j_call: TRBJ1-1

cdr3_nt: TGTGCCACCAGTGATGAGGGTAGCGGGAGTGGATGGGAGACCCAGTACTTC
cdr3_aa: CATSDEGSGSGWETQYF
v_call: TRBV24-1
clone_size: .
d_call: TRBD2
j_call: TRBJ2-5

cdr3_nt: TGTGCCAGCAGCTTAGTACCCCGGACACTGGAGACCCAGTACTTC
cdr3_aa: CASSLVPRTLETQYF
v_call: TRBV11-1
clone_size: .
d_call: .
j_call: TRBJ2-5

cdr3_nt: TGTGCCAGCACCCCCCGGCCCTGGGGGAAGGGGCCCCAGCATTTT
cdr3_aa: CASTPRPWGKGPQHF
v_call: TRBV6-2/TRBV6-3
clone_size: .
d_call: .
j_call: TRBJ1-5

cdr3_nt: TGTGCCAGCAGCAGCAGACAGGTTCCCTATAATTCACCCCTCCACTTT
cdr3_aa: CASSSRQVPYNSPLHF
v_call: TRBV21-1
clone_size: .
d_call: .
j_call: TRBJ1-6

cdr3_nt: TGTGCCATCACACCTGTCTACCCCGGGGAGCTGTTTTTT
cdr3_aa: CAITPVYPGELFF
v_call: TRBV10-3
clone_size: .
d_call: .
j_call: TRBJ2-2

cdr3_nt: TGTGCCAGCAGCCCCACCGCGGGACATACCGGGGAGCTGTTTTTT
cdr3_aa: CASSPTAGHTGELFF
v_call: TRBV11-3
clone_size: .
d_call: .
j_call: TRBJ2-2

cdr3_nt: TGTGCCAGCAGAAGCTCCTACAATGAGCAGTTCTTC
cdr3_aa: CASRSSYNEQFF
v_call: TRBV6-5
clone_size: .
d_call: .
j_call: TRBJ2-1

cdr3_nt: TGTGCCAGCAGCTTAGGGCCTAGAGGAACAGATACGCAGTATTTT
cdr3_aa: CASSLGPRGTDTQYF
v_call: TRBV7-2
clone_size: .
d_call: .
j_call: TRBJ2-3